Each of the 23 T cell receptor beta chains below was sequenced from the same sample in a study of blood T cell repertoires in COVID-19. Measured with immunoSEQ multiplex PCR; TCRdb has only the in-frame clones, and not every one. The sample lists about 170,000 clones; around nine tenths were seen once. The sample was peripheral blood. The receptors derive from a man between 18 and 35 years old with active or convalescent COVID-19.

This chain links TRBV7-8 with TRBJ1-3, with TRBD1 as a possible D gene (6 bases). V was pared by 5 bases and J by 2 bases, with 10 bases between. Germline CDR1 SGHVS, CDR2 FQNEAQ. The CDR3 is 14 residues long. The CDR3 sequence is CASSAGTPGNTIYF. DNA for the CDR3: TGTGCCAGCAGCGCAGGGACACCTGGAAACACCATATATTTT.

This clone has a handful of counts. This sequence joins TRBV5-8 and TRBJ1-3; D is unresolved. Germline-derived CDR1 and CDR2 are SGHTS and YDEGEE. CDR3 length: 15 residues. V gave up 0 bases and J gave up 3 bases, with 10 bases separating them. This chain's CDR3 is CASSLGFSFGNTIYF. CDR3 coding DNA: TGTGCCAGCAGCTTGGGTTTCTCTTTTGGAAACACCATATATTTT.

The chain employs TRBV27 and TRBJ2-3; weak D call: TRBD2 (6 bases). V was pared by 1 base and J by 6 bases, with 11 bases between. This CDR3 contains 14 residues. Germline-derived CDR1 and CDR2 are MNHEY and SMNVEV (reference sequence). The CDR3 here is CASSLFGGVDTQYF. The CDR3 DNA is TGTGCCAGCAGTTTATTCGGAGGGGTGGATACGCAGTATTTT.

The count of this clone is one. The chain joins TRBV7-3 to TRBJ2-1, with no clear D. Trimming took off 6 bases at V and 5 bases at J, with 14 bases between the two ends. CDR3 length: 14 amino acids. From germline, CDR1 is SGHTA and CDR2 FQGTGA. In DNA, the CDR3 is TGTGCCAGCAGGACTTCAACCGGCCACAATGAGCAGTTCTTC. Translating it yields CASRTSTGHNEQFF.

The rearrangement joins TRBV30 to TRBJ2-7, with 7 bases that match TRBD1. The CDR3 loop spans 14 amino acids. V lost 3 bases and J lost 5; bases outside the gene matches: 10. Germline V lookup: CDR1 GTSNPN, CDR2 SVGIG (reference sequence). The CDR3 coding sequence is TGTGCCTGGAGCCCGACAGGGCTGGAGAACGAGCAGTACTTC. Its protein product is CAWSPTGLENEQYF.

This clone has only one observation. The chain joins TRBV11-3 to TRBJ2-1, with 11 bases lining up with TRBD2. V lost 4 bases, J lost 8 bases, and 10 bases stayed unmatched. The germline V gene encodes CDR1 SGHNT and CDR2 YENEEA. The CDR3 is 16 amino acids. CDR3 sequence reads: CASSSYESSGRYEQFF. CDR3 DNA: TGTGCCAGCAGCTCTTACGAGTCTAGCGGGAGGTATGAGCAGTTCTTC.

The genes are TRBV2 and TRBJ1-2; possibly TRBD1 for D (5 bases). Trimming left V 6 bases short and J 1 base short, with 12 bases between. The CDR3 runs 14 residues. CDR1 SNHLY and CDR2 FYNNEI come from the germline V gene. CDR3 sequence reads: CASRLEGINYGYTF. CDR3 coding DNA: TGTGCCAGCAGACTGGAGGGGATTAACTATGGCTACACCTTC.

The chain links TRBV29-1 to TRBJ1-1; D is undetermined. Germline V gene data show CDR1 as SQVTM and CDR2 as ANQGSEA. The V gene lost 4 bases and the J gene lost 3 bases, with 12 bases spanning the gap. The length of the CDR3 is 13 residues. The CDR3 nucleotides are TGCAGCGTTGTAGACCACCTAGACACTGAAGCTTTCTTT. Protein sequence: CSVVDHLDTEAFF.

This chain connects TRBV7-9 to TRBJ1-1; 7 bases fit TRBD1. Germline assignment: CDR1 SEHNR and CDR2 FQNEAQ (reference sequence). This CDR3 has 13 residues. Trimming cost V 5 bases and J 8 bases; bases outside gene matches: 8. For the CDR3, the DNA is TGTGCCAGCAGCCCAATTCGGGACAGCGAAGCTTTCTTT. Translation: CASSPIRDSEAFF.

V usage is TRBV6-5 and J usage is TRBJ1-4; TRBD1 matches at 7 bases. Germline-derived CDR1 and CDR2 are MNHEY and SVGAGI. This CDR3 is 14 amino acids long. The trim removed 6 bases at V and 11 bases at J, leaving 12 bases unmatched. CDR3 in amino acids: CASSNRDMDRKLFF. The CDR3 nucleotides read TGTGCCAGCAGCAACCGGGACATGGACAGGAAACTGTTTTTT.

The genes are TRBV29-1 and TRBJ2-3; 10 bases are shared with TRBD1. The CDR3 loop spans 21 amino acids. V gave up 3 bases and J gave up 0 bases; unmatched junction bases: 21. The germline V gene encodes CDR1 SQVTM and CDR2 ANQGSEA. CDR3 nucleotide sequence: TGCAGCGTTGATGAGGGACAGGGGTCCAACCGAACGTACTTTAGCACAGATACGCAGTATTTT. It encodes CSVDEGQGSNRTYFSTDTQYF.

V and J are TRBV18 and TRBJ2-3, with D possibly matching TRBD2 (7 bases). This CDR3 has 17 residues. Germline lookup yields CDR1 KGHSH and CDR2 LQKENI. V lost 3 bases and J 7 bases, leaving 23 bases between the germline ends. CDR3: CASSPGIIGGVKYTQYF. As DNA, the CDR3 is TGTGCCAGCTCACCGGGCATAATAGGGGGGGTTAAATATACGCAGTATTTT. Full variable domain (missing parts from reference TRBV18 and TRBJ2-3): NAGVMQNPRHLVRRRGQEARLRCSPMKGHSHVYWYRQLPEEGLKFMVYLQKENIIDESGMPKERFSAEFPKEGPSILRIQQVVRGDSAAYFCASSPGIIGGVKYTQYFGPGTRLTVL.

This chain links TRBV6-5 with TRBJ1-1; the D is unclear. This CDR3 spans 14 amino acids. The germline CDR1 and CDR2 sequences are MNHEY and SVGAGI. Trimming took 2 bases from V and 0 from J, leaving 7 bases between them. CDR3 DNA sequence: TGTGCCAGCAGTTACGGCCAGTTGAACACTGAAGCTTTCTTT. Translated: CASSYGQLNTEAFF.

The chain joins TRBV28 to TRBJ1-5, with 7 bases matching TRBD1. CDR3 length equals 14 residues. J gave up 7 bases and V 4 bases, and 7 bases lay outside the gene matches. From germline, CDR1 is MDHEN and CDR2 SYDVKM. Here the CDR3 reads CASSSGGKDQPQHF. CDR3 DNA sequence: TGTGCCAGCAGTTCAGGGGGAAAGGACCAGCCCCAGCATTTT.

The V call is TRBV18, the J call TRBJ1-1, with 9 bases aligning to TRBD1. With V trimmed by 2 bases and J by 8 bases, 3 bases remained unmatched. The CDR3 is 13 residues long. Germline V CDR1 and CDR2: KGHSH, LQKENI. The CDR3 nucleotides read TGTGCCAGCTCACCATCGACAGGGGGGGAAGCTTTCTTT. Protein sequence: CASSPSTGGEAFF. Full variable domain (missing parts from reference TRBV18 and TRBJ1-1): NAGVMQNPRHLVRRRGQEARLRCSPMKGHSHVYWYRQLPEEGLKFMVYLQKENIIDESGMPKERFSAEFPKEGPSILRIQQVVRGDSAAYFCASSPSTGGEAFFGQGTRLTVV.

The chain links TRBV4-2 to TRBJ1-2, with 7 positions matching TRBD1. Germline V gene sequence: CDR1 LGHNA, CDR2 YNFKEQ. The V and J ends lost 2 bases and 4 bases, in that order; junction bases with no gene match: 4. CDR3 size: 14 residues. The CDR3 here is CASSQTGTAYGYTF. DNA of the CDR3: TGTGCCAGCAGCCAAACCGGGACAGCCTATGGCTACACCTTC.

This chain connects TRBV5-6 to TRBJ1-1, with unresolved D. V was cut by 4 bases and J by 0 bases, with 10 bases left in between. Germline assignment: CDR1 SGHDT and CDR2 YYEEEE. CDR3 length: 14 amino acids. CDR3 in amino acids: CASSPVRMNTEAFF. CDR3 nucleotides: TGTGCCAGCAGCCCCGTTAGAATGAACACTGAAGCTTTCTTT.

The gene calls are TRBV6-6 and TRBJ1-1, with D possibly TRBD1 on 6 matching bases. The CDR3 loop spans 14 amino acids. Germline CDR1 and CDR2: MNHNY and SVGAGI (reference sequence). V was pared by 6 bases and J by 6 bases, with 17 bases between. In DNA, the CDR3 is TGTGCCAGCAGCCAACAGGGAATGGCTGCTGAAGCTTTCTTT. Translating gives CASSQQGMAAEAFF.

The rearrangement uses TRBV5-1 and TRBJ2-2, with D perhaps matching TRBD1 (5 bases). The CDR3 covers 15 residues. CDR1 is SGHRS and CDR2 is YFSETQ in the germline V gene. V lost 2 bases and J 1 base, leaving 9 bases between the germline ends. CDR3 nucleotides: TGCGCCAGCAGCTTTGGCCAGGGGAACACCGGGGAGCTGTTTTTT. This encodes CASSFGQGNTGELFF.

This clone was recorded only once. The V and J genes are TRBV6-2 or TRBV6-3 and TRBJ1-1; the D is unclear. CDR1 MNHEY and CDR2 SVGEGT come from the germline V gene. This CDR3 has 13 amino acids. Between the trimmed V and J ends, which lost 2 bases and 3 bases, there was a span of 7 bases. The CDR3 spells CASSYGPDTEAFF. The CDR3 DNA sequence: TGTGCCAGCAGTTACGGGCCGGACACTGAAGCTTTCTTT.

The chain couples TRBV5-6 to TRBJ1-5; perhaps TRBD1 as D (6 bases). From germline, CDR1 is SGHDT and CDR2 YYEEEE. The length of the CDR3 is 12 residues. Trimming left V 1 base short and J 9 bases short, with 8 bases between. The DNA for the CDR3 is TGTGCCAGCAGCTTGAGGGGGACGCCCCAGCATTTT. Amino acids: CASSLRGTPQHF. Based on the CDR3 plus reference TRBV5-6 and TRBJ1-5, the full variable domain is DAGVTQSPTHLIKTRGQQVTLRCSPKSGHDTVSWYQQALGQGPQFIFQYYEEEERQRGNFPDRFSGHQFPNYSSELNVNALLLGDSALYLCASSLRGTPQHFGDGTRLSIL.

The V gene is TRBV3-1 (or the pseudogene TRBV3-2), the J gene TRBJ1-6; D perhaps matches TRBD1 (6 bases). The CDR3 has 16 amino acids. Germline values: CDR1 LGHDT, CDR2 YNNKEL (reference sequence). Trimming removed 6 bases from V and 9 bases from J, with 21 bases in between. The CDR3 DNA follows: TGTGCCAGCAGTCATCTCGCTGGGGGCGCGAGTTCACCCCTCCACTTT. The encoded protein is CASSHLAGGASSPLHF.

V gene TRBV29-1 combines with J gene TRBJ1-1; D uncertain. The V end lost 7 bases, the J end lost 1 base, and 7 bases lay between the germline ends. Germline loops: CDR1 SQVTM, CDR2 ANQGSEA. This CDR3 comprises 11 residues. The CDR3 protein is CSASENTEAFF. Written as DNA, the CDR3 is TGCAGCGCGTCAGAGAACACTGAAGCTTTCTTT.